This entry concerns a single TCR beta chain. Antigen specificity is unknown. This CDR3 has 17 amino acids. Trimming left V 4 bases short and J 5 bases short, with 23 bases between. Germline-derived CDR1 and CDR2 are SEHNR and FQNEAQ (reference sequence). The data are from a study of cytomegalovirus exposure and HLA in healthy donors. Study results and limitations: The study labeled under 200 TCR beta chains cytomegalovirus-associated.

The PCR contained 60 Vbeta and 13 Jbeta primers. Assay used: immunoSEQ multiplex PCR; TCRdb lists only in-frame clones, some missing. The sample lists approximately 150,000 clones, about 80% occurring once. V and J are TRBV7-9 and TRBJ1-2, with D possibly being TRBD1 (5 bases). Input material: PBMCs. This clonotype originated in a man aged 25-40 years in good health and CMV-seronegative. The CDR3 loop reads CASSSHPPSREGYGYTF. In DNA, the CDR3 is TGTGCCAGCAGCTCCCACCCTCCTAGCAGGGAGGGTTATGGCTACACCTTC.